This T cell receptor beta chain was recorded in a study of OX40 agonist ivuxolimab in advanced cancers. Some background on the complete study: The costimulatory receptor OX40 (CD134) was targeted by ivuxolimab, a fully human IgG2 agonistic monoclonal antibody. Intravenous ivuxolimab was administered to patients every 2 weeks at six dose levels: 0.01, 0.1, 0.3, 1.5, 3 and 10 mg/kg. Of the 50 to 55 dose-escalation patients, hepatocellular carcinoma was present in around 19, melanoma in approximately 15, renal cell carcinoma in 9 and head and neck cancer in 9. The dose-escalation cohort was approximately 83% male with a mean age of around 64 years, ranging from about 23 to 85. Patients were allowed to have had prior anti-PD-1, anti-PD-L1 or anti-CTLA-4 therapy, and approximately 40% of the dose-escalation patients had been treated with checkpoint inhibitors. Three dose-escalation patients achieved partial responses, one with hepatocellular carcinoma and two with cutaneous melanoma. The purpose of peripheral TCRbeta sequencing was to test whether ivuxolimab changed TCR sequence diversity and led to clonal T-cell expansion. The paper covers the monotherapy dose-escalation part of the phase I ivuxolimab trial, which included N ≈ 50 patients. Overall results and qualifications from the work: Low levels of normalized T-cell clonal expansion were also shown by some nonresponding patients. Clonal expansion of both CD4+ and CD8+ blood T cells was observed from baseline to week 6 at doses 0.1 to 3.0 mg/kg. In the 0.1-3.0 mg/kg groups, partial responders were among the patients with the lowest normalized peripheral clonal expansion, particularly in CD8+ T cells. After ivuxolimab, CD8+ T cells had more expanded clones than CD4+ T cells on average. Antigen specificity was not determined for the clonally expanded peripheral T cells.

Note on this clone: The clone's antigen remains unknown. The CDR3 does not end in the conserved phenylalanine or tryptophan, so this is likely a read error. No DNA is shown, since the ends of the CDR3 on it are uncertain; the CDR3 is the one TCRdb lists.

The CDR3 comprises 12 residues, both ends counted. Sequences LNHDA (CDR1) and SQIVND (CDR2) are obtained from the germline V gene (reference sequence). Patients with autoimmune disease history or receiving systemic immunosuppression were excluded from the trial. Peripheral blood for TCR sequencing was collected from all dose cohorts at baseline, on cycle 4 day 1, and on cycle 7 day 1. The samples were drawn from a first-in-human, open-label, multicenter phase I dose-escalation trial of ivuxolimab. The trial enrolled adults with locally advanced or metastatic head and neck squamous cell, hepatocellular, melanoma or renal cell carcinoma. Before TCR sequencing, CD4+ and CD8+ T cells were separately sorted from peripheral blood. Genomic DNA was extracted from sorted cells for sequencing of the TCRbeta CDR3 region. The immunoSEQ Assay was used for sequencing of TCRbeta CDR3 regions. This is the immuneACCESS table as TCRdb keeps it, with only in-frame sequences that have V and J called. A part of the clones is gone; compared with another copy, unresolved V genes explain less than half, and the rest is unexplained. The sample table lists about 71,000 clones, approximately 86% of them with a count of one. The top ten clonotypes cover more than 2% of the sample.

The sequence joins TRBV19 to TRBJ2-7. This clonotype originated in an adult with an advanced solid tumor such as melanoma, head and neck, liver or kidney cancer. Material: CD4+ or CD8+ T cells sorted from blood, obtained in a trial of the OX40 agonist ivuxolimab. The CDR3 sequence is CASTGPPGARGR.